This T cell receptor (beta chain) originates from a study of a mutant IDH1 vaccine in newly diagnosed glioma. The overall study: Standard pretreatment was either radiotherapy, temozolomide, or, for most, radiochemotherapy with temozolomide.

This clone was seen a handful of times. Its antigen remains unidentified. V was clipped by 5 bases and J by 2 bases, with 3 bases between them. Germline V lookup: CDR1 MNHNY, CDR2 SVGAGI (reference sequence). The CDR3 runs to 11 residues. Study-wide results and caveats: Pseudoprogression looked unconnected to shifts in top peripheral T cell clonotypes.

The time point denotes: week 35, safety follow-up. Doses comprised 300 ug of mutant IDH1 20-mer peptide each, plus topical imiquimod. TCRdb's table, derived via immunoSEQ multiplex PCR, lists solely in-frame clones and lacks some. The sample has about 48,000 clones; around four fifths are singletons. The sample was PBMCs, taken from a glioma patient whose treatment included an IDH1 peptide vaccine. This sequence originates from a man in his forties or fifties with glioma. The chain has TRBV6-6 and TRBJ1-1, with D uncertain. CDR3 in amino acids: CASSGNTEAFF. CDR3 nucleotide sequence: TGTGCCAGCAGTGGAAACACTGAAGCTTTCTTT.